Following are 14 T cell receptor beta chains from one sample sequenced in a study of shared clonotypes between healthy human individuals. Clones were read by immunoSEQ multiplex PCR, and TCRdb kept only the in-frame ones, dropping some. Of over a million clones listed, about four fifths are singletons. The sequenced sample was memory CD4+ T cells from PBMCs. The subset: CD45RA-negative fraction. These receptors were obtained from a man between 18 and 29 years old in good health. Some clones in this sample may be carry-over from other donors' samples.

The chain has TRBV7-2 and TRBJ2-3, with D perhaps TRBD1 (6 bases). From germline, CDR1 is SGHTA and CDR2 FQGNSA. Trimming took off 4 bases at V and 2 bases at J, with 19 bases between the two ends. This CDR3 region has 17 residues. CDR3 loop: CASSSIRGNTFTDTQYF. CDR3 bases: TGTGCCAGCAGCTCTATCAGGGGTAACACGTTCACAGATACGCAGTATTTT.

The rearrangement links TRBV20-1 to TRBJ2-7; a possible D gene is TRBD2 (6 bases). Trimming took off 6 bases at V and 2 bases at J, with 8 bases between the two ends. In germline, CDR1 is DFQATT, CDR2 SNEGSKA (reference sequence). This CDR3 has 11 residues. This CDR3 reads CSAASAYEQYF. The CDR3 DNA reads TGCAGTGCCGCTAGCGCCTACGAGCAGTACTTC.

The chain has TRBV18 and TRBJ1-1; D gene uncertain. The CDR3 loop spans 16 amino acids. Trimming removed 4 bases from V and 5 bases from J, with 20 bases in between. Germline V lookup: CDR1 KGHSH, CDR2 LQKENI. CDR3 sequence reads: CASSRVLKDGFTEAFF. The CDR3 DNA sequence: TGTGCCAGCTCACGGGTTCTAAAGGACGGTTTTACTGAAGCTTTCTTT.

The chain employs TRBV5-4 and TRBJ2-4; D unclear. The germline V gene has CDR1 SGHNT and CDR2 YYREEE (reference sequence). The ends were cut back, 4 bases at V and 3 bases at J, with 14 bases in the middle. The CDR3 extends over 15 amino acids. DNA of the CDR3: TGTGCCAGCAGCGCCCCAACAGAAAGCAAAAACATTCAGTACTTC. Translated, it gives CASSAPTESKNIQYF.

This clone appeared once. The V call is TRBV7-6, the J call TRBJ1-1; D may be TRBD1 (6 bases). The ends were cut back, 1 base at V and 3 bases at J, with 12 bases in the middle. The CDR3 consists of 15 residues. CDR1 SGHVS and CDR2 FNYEAQ come from the germline V gene. CDR3 coding DNA: TGTGCCAGCAGCTTAGGCCGGGGGCAGGACACTGAAGCTTTCTTT. This encodes CASSLGRGQDTEAFF.

The chain is built from TRBV21-1 and TRBJ2-3; the D segment call TRBD1 is taken from the table without a DNA check. TRBV21-1 is a pseudogene segment. The length of the CDR3 is 18 residues. The CDR3 reads CASSARPSDRVSTDTQYF. The CDR3 DNA reads as TGTGCCAGCAGCGCGCGGCCCTCGGACAGGGTTAGCACAGATACGCAGTATTTT.

V usage is TRBV6-5 and J usage is TRBJ2-1; D is possibly TRBD2 (5 bases). Per germline, CDR1 MNHEY and CDR2 SVGAGI. V was trimmed by 4 bases and J by 12 bases, leaving 13 bases between them. The CDR3 has 12 amino acids. The CDR3 is CASSFGLAAQFF. In DNA form, the CDR3 reads TGTGCCAGCAGTTTTGGACTGGCGGCGCAGTTCTTC.

A remark on this clone: A read error may produce the germline difference seen at one junction end. The J gene is TRBJ2-5, the V gene TRBV2; the match to TRBD1 covers 12 bases. There are 15 residues in the CDR3. Germline assignment: CDR1 SNHLY and CDR2 FYNNEI. Written as DNA, the CDR3 is TGTGCCAGCAGTGAAGTAGCCGGGACAGGGGGCGCGGAACACTTC. Translation gives CASSEVAGTGGAEHF.

The sample holds a few counts of this clone. This sample also contains other DNA sequences that code for the same CDR3. The gene calls are TRBV20-1 and TRBJ1-1, with D unresolved. CDR3 length: 11 residues. Trimming cost V 1 base and J 5 bases, with 5 bases left between them. In germline, CDR1 is DFQATT, CDR2 SNEGSKA (reference sequence). DNA for the CDR3: TGCAGTGCTAGAGGGTCGACTGAAGCTTTCTTT. Protein sequence: CSARGSTEAFF.

About this clone: This sample also contains other DNA sequences that code for the same CDR3. The V gene is TRBV18, the J gene TRBJ2-7; 13 bases map to TRBD2. The CDR3 loop spans 14 amino acids. The germline gives CDR1 KGHSH, CDR2 LQKENI. V trimming: 4 bases; J trimming: 3 bases; junction bases outside the gene matches: 0. The CDR3 DNA sequence: TGTGCCAGCTCACGGACTAGCGGGAGCTACGAGCAGTACTTC. The encoded protein is CASSRTSGSYEQYF.

The CDR3 DNA follows: TGTGCCAGCAGCTTCAGCGGGCCCGGGGAGCTGTTTTTT. Its protein is CASSFSGPGELFF. This chain links TRBV7-9 with TRBJ2-2, with TRBD2 as a possible D gene (6 bases). Germline V gene data show CDR1 as SEHNR and CDR2 as FQNEAQ (reference sequence). The CDR3 sequence is 13 residues long. The V end lost 3 bases, the J end lost 6 bases, and 8 bases lay between the germline ends.

A remark on this clone: This specimen includes other DNA sequences encoding the same CDR3. The chain combines TRBV28 with TRBJ2-7, with 8 bases lining up with TRBD2. CDR3 length: 14 amino acids. The junction had 0 bases not matched to a gene; V was cut back by 2 bases and J by 0 bases. Germline V gene data show CDR1 as MDHEN and CDR2 as SYDVKM. CDR3 region: CASSLTSGSYEQYF. The CDR3 bases are TGTGCCAGCAGTTTAACTAGCGGCTCCTACGAGCAGTACTTC.

The chain recombines TRBV19 with TRBJ2-7; 11 bases fit TRBD2. Germline CDR1 is LNHDA and CDR2 is SQIVND (reference sequence). The CDR3 contains 17 residues. The ends lost 1 base at V and 1 base at J; junction bases unmatched: 6. CDR3 sequence (DNA): TGTGCCAGTAGTATAGGCGGGACTAGCGGCGATTCCTACGAGCAGTACTTC. Protein product: CASSIGGTSGDSYEQYF.

The CDR3 loop is CASSLAGLAGVGGELFF. In DNA, the CDR3 is TGTGCCAGCAGCTTAGCGGGACTAGCGGGAGTAGGAGGGGAGCTGTTTTTT. This chain uses TRBV7-8 with TRBJ2-2, with 14 bases that match TRBD2. J was trimmed by 8 bases and V by 0 bases; bases with no gene match: 5. CDR1 is SGHVS and CDR2 is FQNEAQ in the germline V gene. The CDR3 runs to 17 residues.